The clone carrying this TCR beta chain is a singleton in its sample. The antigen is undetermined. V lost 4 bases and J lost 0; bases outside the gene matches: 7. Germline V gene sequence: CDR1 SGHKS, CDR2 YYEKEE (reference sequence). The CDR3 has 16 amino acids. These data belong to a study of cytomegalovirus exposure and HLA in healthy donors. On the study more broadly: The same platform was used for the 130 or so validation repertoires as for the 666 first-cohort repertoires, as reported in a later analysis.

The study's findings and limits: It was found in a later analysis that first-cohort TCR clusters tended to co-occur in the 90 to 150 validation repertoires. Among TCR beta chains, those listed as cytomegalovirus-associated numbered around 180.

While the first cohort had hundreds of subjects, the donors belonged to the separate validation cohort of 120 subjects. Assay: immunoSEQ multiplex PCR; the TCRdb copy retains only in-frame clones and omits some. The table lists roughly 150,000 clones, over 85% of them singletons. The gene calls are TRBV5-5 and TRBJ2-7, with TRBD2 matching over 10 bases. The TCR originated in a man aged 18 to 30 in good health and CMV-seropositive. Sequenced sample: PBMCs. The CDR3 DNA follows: TGTGCCAGCAGCCCGTGGACTAGCGGAAGCTCCTACGAGCAGTACTTC. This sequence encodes CASSPWTSGSSYEQYF.